These T cell receptor beta chains were read from a single sample in a study of blood T cell repertoires in COVID-19. The data were produced by immunoSEQ multiplex PCR, yet TCRdb's version contains in-frame clones alone and is incomplete. The sample has about 100,000 clones, less than 90% seen once. The sequencing input was peripheral blood. The receptors stem from a man under 40 in a cohort sampled during active COVID-19. Both conserved end residues are part of each CDR3. The order of the fields is CDR3 protein, CDR3 DNA, J gene, D gene, V gene, clone size. The D gene is left open where the match is weak. The size entry is marked missing in some rows and otherwise reads once, few, many or a size class.

cdr3_aa: CASSLDDSGSYEQYF
cdr3_nt: TGTGCCAGCAGCTTGGATGACAGTGGCTCCTACGAGCAGTACTTC
j_call: TRBJ2-7
d_call: .
v_call: TRBV5-8
clone_size: .

cdr3_aa: CASSLQGAEAFF
cdr3_nt: TGTGCCAGCAGCCTACAGGGCGCTGAAGCTTTCTTT
j_call: TRBJ1-1
d_call: .
v_call: TRBV14
clone_size: .

cdr3_aa: CASTDGQGAVWQFF
cdr3_nt: TGTGCCTCTACCGACGGGCAGGGGGCAGTATGGCAGTTCTTC
j_call: TRBJ2-1
d_call: TRBD1
v_call: TRBV2
clone_size: .

cdr3_aa: CASSSTLNQPQHF
cdr3_nt: TGTGCCAGCAGCTCCACTTTAAATCAGCCCCAGCATTTT
j_call: TRBJ1-5
d_call: .
v_call: TRBV5-6
clone_size: .

cdr3_aa: CASSLSRRGSFTDTQYF
cdr3_nt: TGTGCCAGCAGCTTGAGTCGTCGAGGGAGTTTCACAGATACGCAGTATTTT
j_call: TRBJ2-3
d_call: .
v_call: TRBV7-2
clone_size: .

cdr3_aa: CASSTRDRMDNEQFF
cdr3_nt: TGTGCCAGCAGCACCCGGGACAGGATGGACAATGAGCAGTTCTTC
j_call: TRBJ2-1
d_call: TRBD1
v_call: TRBV5-4
clone_size: .

cdr3_aa: CAWSVHRVRGYTF
cdr3_nt: TGTGCCTGGAGTGTACACAGGGTTCGGGGCTACACCTTC
j_call: TRBJ1-2
d_call: .
v_call: TRBV30
clone_size: .

cdr3_aa: CASSLTGGSRNTIYF
cdr3_nt: TGTGCCAGCAGTTTAACAGGGGGCTCGAGGAACACCATATATTTT
j_call: TRBJ1-3
d_call: TRBD1
v_call: TRBV27
clone_size: .

cdr3_aa: CSVLGAGVYEQYF
cdr3_nt: TGCAGCGTCCTTGGAGCGGGGGTCTACGAGCAGTACTTC
j_call: TRBJ2-7
d_call: TRBD2
v_call: TRBV29-1
clone_size: .

cdr3_aa: CASSLNTEAFF
cdr3_nt: TGTGCCAGCAGCCTTAACACTGAAGCTTTCTTT
j_call: TRBJ1-1
d_call: .
v_call: TRBV5-6
clone_size: .

cdr3_aa: CAIPQVTNTEAFF
cdr3_nt: TGTGCCATCCCACAGGTTACGAACACTGAAGCTTTCTTT
j_call: TRBJ1-1
d_call: .
v_call: TRBV19
clone_size: .

cdr3_aa: CASSRLAGSTGEQFF
cdr3_nt: TGTGCCAGCAGCCGCCTAGCGGGATCAACCGGTGAGCAGTTCTTC
j_call: TRBJ2-1
d_call: TRBD2
v_call: TRBV7-9
clone_size: .

cdr3_aa: CASSSQGSSNEKLFF
cdr3_nt: TGTGCCAGCTCATCCCAGGGGAGCTCTAATGAAAAACTGTTTTTT
j_call: TRBJ1-4
d_call: .
v_call: TRBV18
clone_size: .

cdr3_aa: CSVSNSGGAGEQFF
cdr3_nt: TGCAGCGTATCAAATAGCGGGGGGGCAGGGGAGCAGTTCTTC
j_call: TRBJ2-1
d_call: TRBD2
v_call: TRBV29-1
clone_size: .

cdr3_aa: CASSPPRGGQSTDTQYF
cdr3_nt: TGTGCCAGCTCACCACCGCGGGGCGGGCAAAGCACAGATACGCAGTATTTT
j_call: TRBJ2-3
d_call: .
v_call: TRBV18
clone_size: few

cdr3_aa: CASSNTIQGNTEAFF
cdr3_nt: TGTGCCAGCAGCAACACGATTCAGGGGAACACTGAAGCTTTCTTT
j_call: TRBJ1-1
d_call: .
v_call: TRBV6-6
clone_size: .

cdr3_aa: CASSAGQKNQPQHF
cdr3_nt: TGTGCCAGTAGTGCTGGACAGAAGAATCAGCCCCAGCATTTT
j_call: TRBJ1-5
d_call: .
v_call: TRBV19
clone_size: .

cdr3_aa: CASSPESGYEQYF
cdr3_nt: TGTGCCAGCAGCCCCGAATCGGGCTACGAGCAGTACTTC
j_call: TRBJ2-7
d_call: .
v_call: TRBV13
clone_size: .

cdr3_aa: CASRRSPTGNYGYTF
cdr3_nt: TGTGCCAGTAGAAGATCTCCGACAGGGAACTATGGCTACACCTTC
j_call: TRBJ1-2
d_call: TRBD1
v_call: TRBV19
clone_size: .

cdr3_aa: CASSLEAGPLHF
cdr3_nt: TGTGCCAGCAGCTTAGAGGCGGGACCCCTCCACTTT
j_call: TRBJ1-6
d_call: .
v_call: TRBV7-8
clone_size: once

cdr3_aa: CASSRGDGETQYF
cdr3_nt: TGTGCCAGCAGCCGCGGGGACGGAGAGACCCAGTACTTC
j_call: TRBJ2-5
d_call: .
v_call: TRBV7-3
clone_size: .

cdr3_aa: CASSPGQGLETQYF
cdr3_nt: TGTGCCAGCAGTCCCGGACAGGGATTGGAGACCCAGTACTTC
j_call: TRBJ2-5
d_call: TRBD1
v_call: TRBV6-5
clone_size: .

cdr3_aa: CASHGSLFSGNTIYF
cdr3_nt: TGTGCCAGCCACGGGAGCCTTTTCTCTGGAAACACCATATATTTT
j_call: TRBJ1-3
d_call: .
v_call: TRBV6-4
clone_size: .

cdr3_aa: CASSPIVSPDYNYGYTF
cdr3_nt: TGTGCCAGCAGTCCGATTGTTTCGCCCGACTATAACTATGGCTACACCTTC
j_call: TRBJ1-2
d_call: .
v_call: TRBV28
clone_size: .

cdr3_aa: CASSMTSGDSYEQYF
cdr3_nt: TGTGCCAGTAGTATGACTAGCGGGGACTCCTACGAGCAGTACTTC
j_call: TRBJ2-7
d_call: TRBD2
v_call: TRBV19
clone_size: .

cdr3_aa: CATSDAQKTYNEQFF
cdr3_nt: TGTGCCACCAGTGACGCACAGAAAACCTACAATGAGCAGTTCTTC
j_call: TRBJ2-1
d_call: .
v_call: TRBV24-1
clone_size: .

cdr3_aa: CASSHEFQGAADGYTF
cdr3_nt: TGTGCCAGCAGCCATGAATTTCAGGGGGCCGCGGATGGCTACACCTTC
j_call: TRBJ1-2
d_call: TRBD1
v_call: TRBV3-1/TRBV3-2
clone_size: .

cdr3_aa: CASSSTSGGAEQYF
cdr3_nt: TGCGCCAGCAGCTCCACTAGCGGGGGGGCCGAGCAGTACTTC
j_call: TRBJ2-7
d_call: TRBD2
v_call: TRBV5-1
clone_size: .

cdr3_aa: CASSPGQGGNEKLFF
cdr3_nt: TGCGCCAGCAGCCCCGGACAGGGTGGGAACGAAAAACTGTTTTTT
j_call: TRBJ1-4
d_call: TRBD1
v_call: TRBV5-1
clone_size: .

cdr3_aa: CASSQLGVYNEQFF
cdr3_nt: TGCGCCAGCAGCCAACTAGGCGTATACAATGAGCAGTTCTTC
j_call: TRBJ2-1
d_call: .
v_call: TRBV4-1
clone_size: .

cdr3_aa: CASSSPRGRTNEKLFF
cdr3_nt: TGTGCCAGTAGTAGCCCGCGGGGGCGAACTAATGAAAAACTGTTTTTT
j_call: TRBJ1-4
d_call: .
v_call: TRBV19
clone_size: .

cdr3_aa: CASSLRQGSTGELFF
cdr3_nt: TGTGCCAGCAGCTTAAGGCAGGGGAGCACCGGGGAGCTGTTTTTT
j_call: TRBJ2-2
d_call: .
v_call: TRBV7-2
clone_size: .

cdr3_aa: CASSPGTSEGGEQFF
cdr3_nt: TGTGCCAGCAGCCCCGGGACTAGCGAAGGTGGTGAGCAGTTCTTC
j_call: TRBJ2-1
d_call: TRBD2
v_call: TRBV5-8
clone_size: .

cdr3_aa: CAISGSGGYNEQFF
cdr3_nt: TGTGCCATCAGCGGTAGCGGGGGTTACAATGAGCAGTTCTTC
j_call: TRBJ2-1
d_call: TRBD2
v_call: TRBV10-3
clone_size: .

cdr3_aa: CASSDSIGPGEKLFF
cdr3_nt: TGTGCCAGCAGTGACTCGATTGGGCCGGGGGAAAAACTGTTTTTT
j_call: TRBJ1-4
d_call: .
v_call: TRBV6-4
clone_size: .

cdr3_aa: CASSTTGQGAYGYTF
cdr3_nt: TGTGCCAGCAGTACAACAGGACAGGGGGCCTATGGCTACACCTTC
j_call: TRBJ1-2
d_call: TRBD1
v_call: TRBV28
clone_size: .

cdr3_aa: CATSESGLAGTYNEQFF
cdr3_nt: TGTGCCACCAGTGAATCCGGACTAGCGGGGACCTACAATGAGCAGTTCTTC
j_call: TRBJ2-1
d_call: TRBD2
v_call: TRBV24-1
clone_size: once

cdr3_aa: CASTASGGTTDTQYF
cdr3_nt: TGTGCCAGTACGGCCAGCGGGGGAACCACAGATACGCAGTATTTT
j_call: TRBJ2-3
d_call: TRBD2
v_call: TRBV19
clone_size: .

cdr3_aa: CASGSLTGGDTQYF
cdr3_nt: TGTGCTAGTGGTTCGCTGACAGGGGGGGATACGCAGTATTTT
j_call: TRBJ2-3
d_call: TRBD1
v_call: TRBV12-5
clone_size: .

cdr3_aa: CAISGQGYEQYF
cdr3_nt: TGTGCCATCAGCGGACAGGGCTACGAGCAGTACTTC
j_call: TRBJ2-7
d_call: TRBD1
v_call: TRBV10-3
clone_size: .

cdr3_aa: CASIQAGRGNEQFF
cdr3_nt: TGTGCCAGCATCCAGGCGGGGAGGGGCAATGAGCAGTTCTTC
j_call: TRBJ2-1
d_call: TRBD2
v_call: TRBV6-5
clone_size: .

cdr3_aa: CASSLYGGSNSNQPQHF
cdr3_nt: TGTGCCAGCAGCCTTTACGGAGGGAGCAATAGCAATCAGCCCCAGCATTTT
j_call: TRBJ1-5
d_call: .
v_call: TRBV5-4
clone_size: .

cdr3_aa: CATIFDRGRDEQYF
cdr3_nt: TGTGCCACCATATTCGACAGGGGGCGGGACGAGCAGTACTTC
j_call: TRBJ2-7
d_call: TRBD1
v_call: TRBV6-5
clone_size: .

cdr3_aa: CASTLGLLNQPQHF
cdr3_nt: TGTGCCAGTACCCTGGGACTGCTCAATCAGCCCCAGCATTTT
j_call: TRBJ1-5
d_call: .
v_call: TRBV19
clone_size: .

cdr3_aa: CAISGGVNQPQHF
cdr3_nt: TGTGCCATCAGTGGGGGGGTAAATCAGCCCCAGCATTTT
j_call: TRBJ1-5
d_call: .
v_call: TRBV10-3
clone_size: .

cdr3_aa: CASSSGDRVTGELFF
cdr3_nt: TGTGCCAGCAGTTCGGGGGACAGAGTCACCGGGGAGCTGTTTTTT
j_call: TRBJ2-2
d_call: .
v_call: TRBV28
clone_size: .